These 32 T cell receptor beta chains came from one sample sequenced in a study of regulatory T cells in long-lasting Graves disease. Libraries of TCR beta came from iRepertoire HTBI primers plus Arm-PCR of CDR3 regions. Via MiXCR, TCRdb re-called the multiplex PCR reads, giving one row per CDR3 protein. This sample has 250,000 or so distinct CDR3 sequences, with roughly a fifth found just once. The time point: newly diagnosed GD, antithyroid drugs for less than 3 months. The authors made the TCR library using RNA they extracted from PBMCs. Sequenced here: peripheral blood mononuclear cells (PBMCs), sampled at new diagnosis, from a patient treated with antithyroid drugs. These receptors were obtained from a female donor with Graves disease.

This clonotype has ten or more counts. The rearrangement uses TRBV7-9 and TRBJ2-7; no definite D call. Germline V CDR1 and CDR2: SEHNR, FQNEAQ (reference sequence). The CDR3 extends over 13 amino acids. Trimming cost V 5 bases and J 2 bases, with 10 bases left between them. The CDR3 here is CASSGSGAYEQYF. For the CDR3, the DNA is TGTGCCAGCAGCGGCTCCGGAGCCTACGAGCAGTACTTC. Filled out from reference TRBV7-9 and TRBJ2-7, the complete variable domain reads DTGVSQNPRHKITKRGQNVTFRCDPISEHNRLYWYRQTLGQGPEFLTYFQNEAQLEKSRLLSDRFSAERPKGSFSTLEIQRTEQGDSAMYLCASSGSGAYEQYFGPGTRLTVT.

This clonotype was observed many times. V usage is TRBV11-3 and J usage is TRBJ1-2; a possible D gene is TRBD1 (5 bases). The length of the CDR3 is 13 residues. The V end lost 5 bases, the J end lost 6 bases, and 13 bases lay between the germline ends. Germline CDR1 and CDR2: SGHNT and YENEEA. The CDR3 loop reads CASSPSGGDGYTF. The CDR3 region has the DNA TGTGCCAGCAGCCCCTCCGGGGGGGATGGCTACACCTTC.

To note about this clonotype: Since a much larger clone is just one base distant, this may be a read error. The chain links TRBV27 to TRBJ2-2; the D gene is possibly TRBD1 (6 bases). CDR1 MNHEY and CDR2 SMNVEV come from the germline V gene (reference sequence). CDR3 size: 13 residues. The chain's CDR3 is CASRQGHTRELFF. In DNA form, the CDR3 reads TGTGCCAGCAGGCAGGGGCACACCAGGGAGCTGTTTTTT.

This clonotype occurred many times. This chain joins TRBV24-1 and TRBJ1-3; D remains ambiguous. The V gene lost 2 bases and the J gene lost 0 bases, with 7 bases spanning the gap. The CDR3 is 15 residues long. CDR1 is KGHDR and CDR2 is SFDVKD in the germline V gene. CDR3 bases: TGTGCCACCAGTGATTACCCCCACTCTGGAAACACCATATATTTT. It translates to CATSDYPHSGNTIYF.

This clonotype appeared many times. The chain combines TRBV12-3 or TRBV12-4 with TRBJ2-2, with D possibly TRBD2 on 5 matching bases. The CDR3 runs 16 residues. V was cut by 5 bases and J by 0 bases, with 13 bases left in between. The CDR3: CASSPQRRTNTGELFF. The CDR3 nucleotides read TGTGCCAGCAGTCCCCAGCGGCGAACGAACACCGGGGAGCTGTTTTTT.

This clonotype was seen a handful of times. This sequence joins TRBV7-6 and TRBJ2-7; D perhaps matches TRBD1 (5 bases). Per the germline V gene, CDR1 is SGHVS and CDR2 is FNYEAQ. The CDR3 totals 15 residues. Trimming left V 5 bases short and J 2 bases short, with 16 bases between. The CDR3 region is CASSRSGNPTYEQYF. The CDR3 DNA reads as TGTGCCAGCAGCAGGTCAGGGAACCCAACCTACGAGCAGTACTTC.

Many counts were recorded for this clonotype. V usage is TRBV10-3 and J usage is TRBJ1-6, with D uncertain. Germline CDR1 ENHRY, CDR2 SYGVKD. CDR3 length equals 13 residues. The V gene lost 0 bases and the J gene lost 14 bases, with 11 bases spanning the gap. The CDR3, as DNA: TGTGCCATCAGTGAGTCTCCGTCACAATCCCTCCACTTT. This encodes CAISESPSQSLHF.

This clonotype was found a few times. The chain links TRBV6-2 or TRBV6-3 to TRBJ2-3, with D unclear. The germline CDR1 and CDR2 sequences are MNHEY and SVGEGT. CDR3 length: 13 amino acids. Trimming stripped 6 bases from V and 6 bases from J, with 13 bases between. CDR3 DNA sequence: TGTGCCAGCAGCCGATCGCTGGGGGATACGCAGTATTTT. Amino acids: CASSRSLGDTQYF.

In this sample, this clonotype turned up many times. The V call is TRBV7-9, the J call TRBJ1-2; 7 bases map to TRBD1. The CDR3 covers 14 residues. Germline V gene lookup returns CDR1 SEHNR and CDR2 FQNEAQ (reference sequence). The J segment lost 0 bases and the V segment lost 6 bases, leaving 4 bases of the junction unmatched. The CDR3 reads CASSNDRANYGYTF. The DNA of the CDR3 is TGTGCCAGCAGTAACGACAGGGCTAACTATGGCTACACCTTC. Using reference TRBV7-9 and TRBJ1-2 for the parts outside the CDR3, the full variable domain is DTGVSQNPRHKITKRGQNVTFRCDPISEHNRLYWYRQTLGQGPEFLTYFQNEAQLEKSRLLSDRFSAERPKGSFSTLEIQRTEQGDSAMYLCASSNDRANYGYTFGSGTRLTVV.

This clonotype was counted at least ten times. The J gene is TRBJ2-5, the V gene TRBV9; no clear D. Trimming removed 0 bases at V and 5 bases at J, with 17 bases between. Germline assignment: CDR1 SGDLS and CDR2 YYNGEE. The length of the CDR3 is 16 residues. This CDR3 is CASSVERTSPLETQYF. CDR3 nucleotides: TGTGCCAGCAGCGTAGAGAGAACGAGCCCCCTGGAGACCCAGTACTTC.

In its sample, this clonotype was seen once. The chain employs TRBV12-3 or TRBV12-4 and TRBJ1-1; D gene uncertain. The CDR3 is 15 amino acids. The V end was cut by 3 bases, the J end by 1 base, with 12 bases between. CDR3 in amino acids: CASSFRSPANTEAFF. The CDR3 region has the DNA TGTGCCAGCAGTTTTAGAAGTCCGGCGAACACTGAAGCTTTCTTT.

This clonotype was seen more than once but under ten times. The chain recombines TRBV5-1 with TRBJ2-2; D may be TRBD1 (6 bases). CDR1 and CDR2 from the germline V gene are SGHRS and YFSETQ. This CDR3 spans 16 amino acids. Trimming took 0 bases from V and 3 from J, leaving 12 bases between them. The CDR3 sequence is CASSLGTAADTGELFF. In DNA form, the CDR3 reads TGCGCCAGCAGCTTGGGGACAGCGGCAGACACCGGGGAGCTGTTTTTT.

This clonotype was seen ten or more times. The rearrangement uses TRBV2 and TRBJ2-1, with 7 bases lining up with TRBD1. The germline gives CDR1 SNHLY, CDR2 FYNNEI. V was clipped by 6 bases and J by 8 bases; unmatched bases: 7. The CDR3 contains 13 residues. Written as DNA, the CDR3 is TGTGCCAGCAGCAGACAGGGTAGGGATGAGCAGTTCTTC. It specifies CASSRQGRDEQFF. Drawing the rest from reference TRBV2 and TRBJ2-1, the complete variable domain is EPEVTQTPSHQVTQMGQEVILRCVPISNHLYFYWYRQILGQKVEFLVSFYNNEISEKSEIFDDQFSVERPDGSNFTLKIRSTKLEDSAMYFCASSRQGRDEQFFGPGTRLTVL.

Ten or more counts support this clonotype. The chain has TRBV6-4 and TRBJ2-3; 8 bases align to TRBD2. The CDR3 totals 17 residues. The ends lost 0 bases at V and 2 bases at J; junction bases unmatched: 7. Germline CDR1 reads MRHNA; CDR2 reads SNTAGT. The CDR3 sequence is CASSDSLERGLTDTQYF. CDR3 coding DNA: TGTGCCAGCAGTGACTCGCTCGAGCGGGGGCTCACAGATACGCAGTATTTT.

This sequence joins TRBV5-4 and TRBJ2-5, with 9 bases aligning to TRBD1. V lost 5 bases to trimming and J lost 5 bases; unmatched junction nucleotides: 7. Looked up from germline, CDR1 is SGHNT and CDR2 is YYREEE (reference sequence). The CDR3 sequence is 14 residues long. The CDR3 nucleotides are TGTGCCAGCAGACCTACAGGGGGCGGGGAGACCCAGTACTTC. Amino acid sequence: CASRPTGGGETQYF.

CDR3 sequence: CASSSRTASNEKLFF. For the CDR3, the DNA is TGCGCCAGCAGCTCGCGGACAGCCAGCAATGAAAAACTGTTTTTT. The V and J genes are TRBV5-1 and TRBJ1-4; the D gene is possibly TRBD1 (6 bases). The V end was cut by 3 bases, the J end by 5 bases, with 14 bases between. This CDR3 comprises 15 residues. From germline, CDR1 is SGHRS and CDR2 YFSETQ. Filled out from reference TRBV5-1 and TRBJ1-4, the complete variable domain reads KAGVTQTPRYLIKTRGQQVTLSCSPISGHRSVSWYQQTPGQGLQFLFEYFSETQRNKGNFPGRFSGRQFSNSRSEMNVSTLELGDSALYLCASSSRTASNEKLFFGSGTQLSVL.

The sample holds a few counts of this clonotype. The conserved phenylalanine or tryptophan is not found at the CDR3 terminus, so this likely reflects a read error. The chain employs TRBV7-3 and TRBJ2-3; TRBD1 matches 10 bases. The CDR3 spans 16 residues. Germline lookup yields CDR1 SGHTA and CDR2 FQGTGA. Here the CDR3 reads CASSQGGQGNADTQYL. DNA of the CDR3: TGCGCCAGCAGCCAAGGGGGACAGGGGAACGCAGATACGCAGTATCTT.

The rearrangement uses TRBV16 and TRBJ1-5; TRBD1 might be the D (5 bases). CDR3 length: 15 amino acids. Deletions cut 0 bases from V and 9 bases from J, with 15 bases between. Per the germline V gene, CDR1 is KGHSY and CDR2 is FQNENV. CDR3 DNA: TGTGCCAGCAGCCAATCTTGGGCCAGCCAGGGGCCCCAGCATTTT. This encodes CASSQSWASQGPQHF.

This clonotype was seen at least ten times. The chain is built from TRBV28 and TRBJ1-5; 8 positions agree with TRBD1. Germline CDR1 reads MDHEN; CDR2 reads SYDVKM. V lost 4 bases to trimming and J lost 5 bases; unmatched junction nucleotides: 10. The CDR3 length is 16 residues. In DNA form, the CDR3 reads TGTGCCAGCAGTTCCCGGGACAGGTGGGTCGATCAGCCCCAGCATTTT. The encoded protein is CASSSRDRWVDQPQHF.

This clonotype was detected many times. The chain carries TRBV11-2 and TRBJ1-4, with D maybe TRBD1 (6 bases). Trimming left V 5 bases short and J 7 bases short, with 17 bases between. Germline V CDR1 and CDR2: SGHAT, FQNNGV. The CDR3 contains 15 residues. The CDR3, as DNA: TGTGCCAGCAGCGCATATCAGGGGAAAGGTGAAAAACTGTTTTTT. Protein: CASSAYQGKGEKLFF.

J is TRBJ2-7 and V is TRBV6-2 or TRBV6-3, with TRBD1 identical over 7 bases. The V and J ends lost 6 bases and 5 bases, in that order; junction bases with no gene match: 4. CDR1 is MNHEY, CDR2 SVGEGT, per germline. The CDR3 totals 12 residues. CDR3 sequence: CASSRQGDEQYF. DNA of the CDR3: TGTGCCAGCAGCCGACAGGGCGACGAGCAGTACTTC.

This clonotype was picked up many times. This chain joins TRBV2 and TRBJ2-1, with 8 bases matching TRBD1. This CDR3 comprises 17 residues. V was pared by 4 bases and J by 10 bases, with 18 bases of the junction left unmatched. In germline, CDR1 is SNHLY, CDR2 FYNNEI. As DNA, the CDR3 is TGTGCCAGCAGTGTCCGGACGAACAGGGGGAACGGCGGGGAGCAGTTCTTC. It codes for CASSVRTNRGNGGEQFF.

Comments on this clonotype: This clone may be a read error of a much larger clone one base away. The chain links TRBV20-1 to TRBJ2-5; D unclear. CDR1 and CDR2 (germline): DFQATT, SNEGSKA (reference sequence). The CDR3 is 16 residues long. The V end lost 6 bases, the J end lost 0 bases, and 20 bases lay between the germline ends. DNA for the CDR3: TGCAGTGCCCTGTCACGAGGTAGGCAGAACCAAGAGACCCAGTACTTC. It encodes CSALSRGRQNQETQYF.

In its sample, this clonotype was seen many times. The V and J genes are TRBV12-3 or TRBV12-4 and TRBJ2-6; 8 positions match TRBD1. V shed 1 base and J 4 bases; nucleotides not matched to a gene: 6. CDR3 length: 17 residues. The CDR3 region has the DNA TGTGCCAGCAGTTTAGGGACAGGGTATGACGGGGCCAACGTCCTGACTTTC. This gives the protein CASSLGTGYDGANVLTF.

This clonotype was found many times. This rearrangement joins TRBV5-4 to TRBJ1-1; D perhaps matches TRBD1 (5 bases). CDR1 and CDR2 (germline): SGHNT, YYREEE (reference sequence). This CDR3 is built from 12 residues. V was cut by 4 bases and J by 7 bases, with 11 bases left in between. CDR3 sequence (DNA): TGTGCCAGCAGCAAGGACACCAATGAAGCTTTCTTT. Amino acid sequence: CASSKDTNEAFF.

The chain couples TRBV7-9 to TRBJ2-2; 8 bases are a match to TRBD2. The J segment lost 1 base and the V segment lost 5 bases, leaving 6 bases of the junction unmatched. The CDR3 has 16 amino acids. CDR1 SEHNR and CDR2 FQNEAQ come from the germline V gene (reference sequence). CDR3 sequence reads: CASSRSRGGNTGELFF. CDR3 in DNA: TGTGCCAGCAGCCGATCCCGGGGGGGGAACACCGGGGAGCTGTTTTTT.

This clonotype showed up just once. V and J are TRBV7-2 and TRBJ2-3, with D unresolved. Per germline, CDR1 SGHTA and CDR2 FQGNSA. Trimming removed 5 bases from V and 3 bases from J, with 21 bases in between. The CDR3 is 17 amino acids. The CDR3 nucleotides are TGTGCCAGCAGCCAGAACTCAGCCCCCACTAAGACAGATACGCAGTATTTT. Protein product: CASSQNSAPTKTDTQYF.

About this clonotype: This may be a read error: a much more frequent sequence differs by one nucleotide. In nucleotides, the CDR3 is TGTGTCACCGAAGCCGGGTTCTATGGCTACACCTTC. It is translated as CVTEAGFYGYTF. This rearrangement joins TRBV6-1 to TRBJ1-2; D is undetermined. The CDR3 contains 12 residues. Germline V gene data show CDR1 as MNHNS and CDR2 as SASEGT.

This clonotype was counted at least ten times. The rearrangement joins TRBV7-2 to TRBJ1-1, with D maybe TRBD1 (6 bases). Germline loops: CDR1 SGHTA, CDR2 FQGNSA. CDR3 length equals 12 residues. V was trimmed by 4 bases and J by 8 bases, leaving 11 bases between them. The CDR3 reads CASSWQGSEAFF. In DNA, the CDR3 is TGTGCCAGCAGCTGGCAGGGGTCGGAAGCTTTCTTT.

This clonotype was seen repeatedly, ten times or more. The V and J genes are TRBV20-1 and TRBJ1-3; a weak D match, TRBD1 (5 bases). The CDR3 has 16 amino acids. CDR1 is DFQATT, CDR2 SNEGSKA, per germline (reference sequence). V was cut by 4 bases and J by 2 bases, with 18 bases left in between. The CDR3 DNA follows: TGCAGTGCTAAAGAGGAGGGGCGCGGAGCTGGAAACACCATATATTTT. Protein sequence: CSAKEEGRGAGNTIYF.

V gene TRBV6-1 combines with J gene TRBJ1-1; no definite D call. Germline CDR1 is MNHNS and CDR2 is SASEGT. Trimming stripped 0 bases from V and 10 bases from J, with 12 bases between. This CDR3 region has 13 residues. The CDR3 loop reads CASSEASWGGAFF. In DNA form, the CDR3 reads TGTGCCAGCAGTGAAGCGAGCTGGGGTGGAGCTTTCTTT.

About this clonotype: One junction end disagrees with the germline gene, perhaps due to a read error. The gene calls are TRBV6-1 and TRBJ2-4; possibly TRBD2 for D (6 bases). The germline V gene encodes CDR1 MNHNS and CDR2 SASEGT. The length of the CDR3 is 11 residues. The CDR3 is CASTDAGRRRF. The CDR3 bases are TGTGCCAGCACCGACGCGGGACGGCGGAGGTTC.